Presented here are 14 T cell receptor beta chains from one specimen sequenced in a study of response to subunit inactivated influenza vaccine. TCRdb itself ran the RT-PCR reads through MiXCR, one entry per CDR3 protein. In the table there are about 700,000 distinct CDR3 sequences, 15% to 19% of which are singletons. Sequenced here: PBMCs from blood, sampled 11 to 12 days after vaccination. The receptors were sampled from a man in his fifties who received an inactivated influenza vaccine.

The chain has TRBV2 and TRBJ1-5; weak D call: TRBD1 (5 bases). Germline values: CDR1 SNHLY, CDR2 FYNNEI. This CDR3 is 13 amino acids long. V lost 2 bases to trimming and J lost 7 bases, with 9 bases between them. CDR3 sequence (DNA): TGTGCCAGCAGTGAATCTGGGGGGCAGCCCCAGCATTTT. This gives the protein CASSESGGQPQHF.

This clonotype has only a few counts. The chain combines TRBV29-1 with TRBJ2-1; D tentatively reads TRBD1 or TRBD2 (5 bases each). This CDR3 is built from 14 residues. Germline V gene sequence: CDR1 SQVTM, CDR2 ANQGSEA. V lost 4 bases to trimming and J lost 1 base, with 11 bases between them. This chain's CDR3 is CSVVRGGSYNEQFF. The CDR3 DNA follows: TGCAGCGTTGTTCGGGGCGGGTCCTACAATGAGCAGTTCTTC.

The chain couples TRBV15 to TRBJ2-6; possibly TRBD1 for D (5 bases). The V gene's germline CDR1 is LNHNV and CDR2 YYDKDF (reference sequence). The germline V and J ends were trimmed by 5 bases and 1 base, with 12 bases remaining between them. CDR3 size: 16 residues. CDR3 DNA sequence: TGTGCCACCAGCGGCCTCAGGGTATCTGGGGCCAACGTCCTGACTTTC. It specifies CATSGLRVSGANVLTF.

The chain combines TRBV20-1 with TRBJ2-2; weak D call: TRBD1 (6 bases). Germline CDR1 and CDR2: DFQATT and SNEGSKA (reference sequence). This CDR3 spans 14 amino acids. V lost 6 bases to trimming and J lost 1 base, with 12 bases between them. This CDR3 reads CSATDRRNTGELFF. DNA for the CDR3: TGCAGTGCGACCGACAGGAGGAACACCGGGGAGCTGTTTTTT.

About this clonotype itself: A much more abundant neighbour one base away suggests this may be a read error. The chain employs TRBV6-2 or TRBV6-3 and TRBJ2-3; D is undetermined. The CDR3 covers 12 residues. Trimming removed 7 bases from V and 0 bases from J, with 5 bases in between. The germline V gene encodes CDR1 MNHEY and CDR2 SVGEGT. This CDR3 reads CASTTSTDTQYF. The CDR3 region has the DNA TGTGCCAGCACCACTAGCACAGATACGCAGTATTTT.

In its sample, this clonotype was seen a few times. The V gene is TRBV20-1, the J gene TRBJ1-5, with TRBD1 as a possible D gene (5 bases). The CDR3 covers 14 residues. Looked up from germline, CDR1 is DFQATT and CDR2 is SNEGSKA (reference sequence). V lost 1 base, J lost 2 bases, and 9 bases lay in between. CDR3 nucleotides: TGCAGTGCTAGAGGGACGGGGGGCAATCAGCCCCAGCATTTT. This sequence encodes CSARGTGGNQPQHF.

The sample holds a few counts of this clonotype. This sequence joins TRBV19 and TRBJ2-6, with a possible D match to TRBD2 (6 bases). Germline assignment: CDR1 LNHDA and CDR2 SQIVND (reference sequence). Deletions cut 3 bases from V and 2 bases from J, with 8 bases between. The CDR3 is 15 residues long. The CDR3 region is CASSIPGAGANVLTF. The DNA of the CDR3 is TGTGCCAGTAGTATCCCGGGGGCTGGGGCCAACGTCCTGACTTTC.

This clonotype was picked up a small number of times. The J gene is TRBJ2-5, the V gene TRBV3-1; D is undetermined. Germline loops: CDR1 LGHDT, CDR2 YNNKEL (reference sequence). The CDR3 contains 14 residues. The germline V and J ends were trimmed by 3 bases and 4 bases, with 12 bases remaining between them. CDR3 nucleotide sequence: TGTGCCAGCAGCCAGTCCCCTCGAAGAGAGACCCAGTACTTC. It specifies CASSQSPRRETQYF.

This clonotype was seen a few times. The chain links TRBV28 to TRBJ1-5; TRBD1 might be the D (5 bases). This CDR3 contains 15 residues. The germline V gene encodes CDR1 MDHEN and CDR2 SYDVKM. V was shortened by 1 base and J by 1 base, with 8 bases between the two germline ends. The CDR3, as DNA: TGTGCCAGCAGTTTATCGTCAGGGAGCAATCAGCCCCAGCATTTT. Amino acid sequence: CASSLSSGSNQPQHF.

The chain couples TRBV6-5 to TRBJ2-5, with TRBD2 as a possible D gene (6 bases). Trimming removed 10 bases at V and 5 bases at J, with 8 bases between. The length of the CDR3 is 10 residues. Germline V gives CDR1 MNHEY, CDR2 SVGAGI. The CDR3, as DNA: TGTGCCACAGGGAGGGAGACCCAGTACTTC. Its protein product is CATGRETQYF.

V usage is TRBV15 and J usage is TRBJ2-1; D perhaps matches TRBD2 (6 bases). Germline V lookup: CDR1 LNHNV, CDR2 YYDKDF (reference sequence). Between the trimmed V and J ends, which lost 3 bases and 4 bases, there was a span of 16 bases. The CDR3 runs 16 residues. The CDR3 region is CATSRPESGPYNEQFF. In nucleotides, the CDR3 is TGTGCCACCAGCAGGCCGGAGAGCGGGCCTTACAATGAGCAGTTCTTC.

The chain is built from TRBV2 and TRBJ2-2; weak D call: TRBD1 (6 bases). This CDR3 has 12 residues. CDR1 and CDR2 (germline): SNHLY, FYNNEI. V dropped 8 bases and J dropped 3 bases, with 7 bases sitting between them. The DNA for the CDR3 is TGTGCCAGCCGACAGGACACCGGGGAGCTGTTTTTT. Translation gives CASRQDTGELFF.

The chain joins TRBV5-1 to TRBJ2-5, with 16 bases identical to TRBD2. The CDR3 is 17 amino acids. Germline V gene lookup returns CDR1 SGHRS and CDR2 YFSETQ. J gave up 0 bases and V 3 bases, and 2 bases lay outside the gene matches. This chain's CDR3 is CASSSGLAGGNQETQYF. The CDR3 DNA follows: TGCGCCAGCAGCTCGGGACTAGCGGGGGGGAACCAAGAGACCCAGTACTTC.

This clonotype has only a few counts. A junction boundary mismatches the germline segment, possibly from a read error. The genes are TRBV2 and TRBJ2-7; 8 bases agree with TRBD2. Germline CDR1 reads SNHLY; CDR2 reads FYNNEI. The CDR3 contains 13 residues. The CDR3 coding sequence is TGTGCCAGCAGCCAGCGGGAGTCCTCCGAGCAGTACTTC. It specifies CASSQRESSEQYF.